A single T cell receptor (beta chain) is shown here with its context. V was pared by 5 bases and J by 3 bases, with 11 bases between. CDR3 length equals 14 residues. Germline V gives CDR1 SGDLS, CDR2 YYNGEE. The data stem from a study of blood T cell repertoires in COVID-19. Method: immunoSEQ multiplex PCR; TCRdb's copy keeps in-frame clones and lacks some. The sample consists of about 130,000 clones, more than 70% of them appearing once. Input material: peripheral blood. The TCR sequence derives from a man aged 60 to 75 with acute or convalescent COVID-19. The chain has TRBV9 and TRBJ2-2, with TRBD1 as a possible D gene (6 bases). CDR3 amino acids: CASRTGTHTGELFF. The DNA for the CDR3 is TGTGCCAGCAGAACCGGGACACACACCGGGGAGCTGTTTTTT.